These 12 T cell receptor beta chains came from one sample sequenced in a study of blood T cells in healthy people across ages. The use of a sample-barcoded 5' primer and a J-beta primer mix characterized a second PCR of roughly 7 to 11 cycles. TCRdb passed the 5' RACE reads through MiXCR, listing each CDR3 protein once. The sample comprises 1.5 million to 2 million distinct CDR3 sequences, just under 50% of which are singletons, and less than 2.5% rests with the top ten. Sequencing input: blood. The receptor set was obtained from a woman aged 40 to 50 in good health.

The chain employs TRBV20-1 and TRBJ2-5; the match to TRBD1 covers 8 bases. Losses at the gene ends were 3 bases for V and 7 bases for J; bases not matched to a gene: 10. This CDR3 comprises 14 residues. The germline gives CDR1 DFQATT, CDR2 SNEGSKA (reference sequence). The CDR3 spells CSARVTGGQGTQYF. The DNA for the CDR3 is TGCAGTGCTAGGGTAACCGGTGGACAGGGGACCCAGTACTTC.

This clonotype came up many times. The chain is built from TRBV20-1 and TRBJ2-7, with D tentatively TRBD1 (6 bases). This CDR3 is built from 15 residues. V was shortened by 0 bases and J by 3 bases, with 15 bases between the two germline ends. Germline-derived CDR1 and CDR2 are DFQATT and SNEGSKA (reference sequence). CDR3 bases: TGCAGTGCTAGAGATAATGGGGGCGTCTTCTACGAGCAGTACTTC. Its translation: CSARDNGGVFYEQYF.

This clonotype was seen only a few times. The V gene is TRBV4-1, the J gene TRBJ1-1, with TRBD1 identical over 9 bases. Germline assignment: CDR1 MGHRA and CDR2 YSYEKL. The length of the CDR3 is 15 residues. V dropped 1 base and J dropped 5; count of bases not matched to a gene: 5. In DNA, the CDR3 is TGCGCCAGCAGCCAAGTACAGGGGGCTGGGACTGAAGCTTTCTTT. As protein: CASSQVQGAGTEAFF.

This clonotype was seen only a few times. V is TRBV10-3 and J is TRBJ1-2; possible D gene TRBD1, 5 bases. This CDR3 has 14 amino acids. With 8 bases removed from V and 0 bases from J, the gap between germline ends came to 13 bases. The germline V gene encodes CDR1 ENHRY and CDR2 SYGVKD. The CDR3 protein is CAIESQGANYGYTF. The CDR3 bases are TGTGCCATCGAGTCTCAGGGAGCTAACTATGGCTACACCTTC.

About this clonotype itself: A read error may produce the germline difference seen at one junction end. V usage is TRBV10-1 and J usage is TRBJ2-5, with a weak D call TRBD2 (6 bases). Germline V gives CDR1 WNHNN, CDR2 SYGVQD (reference sequence). The CDR3 is 15 residues long. The CDR3 spells CASSESGRRRETRYF. The DNA for the CDR3 is TGCGCCAGCAGTGAGTCGGGGAGGAGGAGAGAGACCCGGTACTTC.

Here the CDR3 DNA reads TGTGCCAGCAGCGCCGGGACAGGGGATGGGGAAAAACTGTTTTTT. Amino acids: CASSAGTGDGEKLFF. The V call is TRBV7-9, the J call TRBJ1-4, with 10 bases lining up with TRBD1. The CDR3 runs 15 residues. CDR1 is SEHNR, CDR2 FQNEAQ, per germline (reference sequence). V lost 5 bases, J lost 8 bases, and 8 bases stayed unmatched.

A few counts support this clonotype. The chain couples TRBV15 to TRBJ1-6; 8 bases agree with TRBD1. The germline gives CDR1 LNHNV, CDR2 YYDKDF (reference sequence). The CDR3 consists of 16 residues. The ends lost 1 base at V and 9 bases at J; junction bases unmatched: 8. CDR3 loop: CATSRAYGQGTSPLHF. The CDR3 nucleotides read TGTGCCACCAGCAGAGCTTACGGACAGGGCACTTCACCCCTCCACTTT. The whole variable domain, remainder taken from reference TRBV15 and TRBJ1-6, is DAMVIQNPRYQVTQFGKPVTLSCSQTLNHNVMYWYQQKSSQAPKLLFHYYDKDFNNEADTPDNFQSRRPNTSFCFLDIRSPGLGDTAMYLCATSRAYGQGTSPLHFGNGTRLTVT.

The gene calls are TRBV28 and TRBJ1-2; 7 bases fit TRBD1. From germline, CDR1 is MDHEN and CDR2 SYDVKM. V shed 4 bases, J shed 2 bases, and the junction held 7 bases outside the gene matches. The CDR3 has 15 residues. The CDR3: CASSSYDRVNYGYTF. The CDR3 DNA reads TGTGCCAGCAGTTCTTACGACAGGGTAAACTATGGCTACACCTTC.

The chain employs TRBV4-3 and TRBJ1-1; D gene unclear. Looked up from germline, CDR1 is LGHNA and CDR2 is YSLEER. This CDR3 is built from 15 residues. V lost 0 bases and J 1 base, leaving 9 bases between the germline ends. The CDR3 DNA is TGCGCCAGCAGCCAAGACCGGTGGACGAACACTGAAGCTTTCTTT. Translating gives CASSQDRWTNTEAFF.

The V call is TRBV4-3, the J call TRBJ1-1; no reliable D call. Germline V CDR1 and CDR2: LGHNA, YSLEER. The CDR3 contains 13 residues. The V gene lost 0 bases and the J gene lost 5 bases, with 7 bases spanning the gap. The DNA for the CDR3 is TGCGCCAGCAGCCAAGAGCCTATAACTGAAGCTTTCTTT. This gives the protein CASSQEPITEAFF.

This rearrangement joins TRBV4-2 to TRBJ1-2; no clear D. Germline assignment: CDR1 LGHNA and CDR2 YNFKEQ. The CDR3 has 15 amino acids. Deletions cut 0 bases from V and 4 bases from J, with 12 bases between. CDR3 bases: TGTGCCAGCAGCCAAGAATTGTTGGGAGCCTATGGCTACACCTTC. Encoded protein: CASSQELLGAYGYTF.

This clonotype was seen only once. The V gene is TRBV7-8, the J gene TRBJ2-1; D unclear. Deletions cut 3 bases from V and 13 bases from J, with 16 bases between. The germline V gene encodes CDR1 SGHVS and CDR2 FQNEAQ. The CDR3 is made up of 13 amino acids. The chain's CDR3 is CASSFIIQETQFF. The CDR3 bases are TGTGCCAGCAGCTTCATTATCCAAGAGACCCAGTTCTTC.